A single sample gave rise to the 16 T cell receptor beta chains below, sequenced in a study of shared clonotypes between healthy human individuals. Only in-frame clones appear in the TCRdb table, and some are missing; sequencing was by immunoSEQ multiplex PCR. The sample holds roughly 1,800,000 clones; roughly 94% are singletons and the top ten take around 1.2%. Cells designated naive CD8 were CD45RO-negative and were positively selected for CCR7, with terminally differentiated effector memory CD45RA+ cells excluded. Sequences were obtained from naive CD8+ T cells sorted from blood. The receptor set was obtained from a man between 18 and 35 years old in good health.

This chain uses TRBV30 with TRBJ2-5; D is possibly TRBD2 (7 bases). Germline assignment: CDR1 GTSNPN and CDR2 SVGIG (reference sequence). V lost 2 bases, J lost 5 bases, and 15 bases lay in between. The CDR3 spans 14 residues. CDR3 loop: CAWSPAGAGETQYF. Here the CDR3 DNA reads TGTGCCTGGAGTCCCGCGGGGGCAGGGGAGACCCAGTACTTC.

CDR3 loop: CASSYSRATEAFF. In DNA form, the CDR3 reads TGTGCCAGCAGTTACTCGAGGGCCACTGAAGCTTTCTTT. V is TRBV6-5 and J is TRBJ1-1; D is uncertain. CDR3 size: 13 residues. Trimming removed 0 bases at V and 4 bases at J, with 6 bases between. The germline gives CDR1 MNHEY, CDR2 SVGAGI.

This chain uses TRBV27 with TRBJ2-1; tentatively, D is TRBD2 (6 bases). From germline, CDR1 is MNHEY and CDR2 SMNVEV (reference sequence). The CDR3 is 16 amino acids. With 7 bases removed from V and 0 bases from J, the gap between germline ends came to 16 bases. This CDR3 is CASIAAGGPSYNEQFF. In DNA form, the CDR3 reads TGTGCCAGCATTGCCGCCGGGGGACCCTCCTACAATGAGCAGTTCTTC.

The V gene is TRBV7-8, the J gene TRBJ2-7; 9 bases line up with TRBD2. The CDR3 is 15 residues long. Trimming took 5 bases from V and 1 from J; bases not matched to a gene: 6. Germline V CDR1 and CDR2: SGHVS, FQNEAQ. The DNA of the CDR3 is TGTGCCAGCAGCCTAAGACTAGCGGTGTCCTACGAGCAGTACTTC. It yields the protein CASSLRLAVSYEQYF.

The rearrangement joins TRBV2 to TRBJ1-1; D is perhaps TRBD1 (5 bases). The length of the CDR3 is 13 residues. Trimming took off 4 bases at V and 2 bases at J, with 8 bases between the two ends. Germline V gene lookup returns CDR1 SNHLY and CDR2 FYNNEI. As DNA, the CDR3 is TGTGCCAGCAGTGTGACAGTCAACACTGAAGCTTTCTTT. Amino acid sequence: CASSVTVNTEAFF.

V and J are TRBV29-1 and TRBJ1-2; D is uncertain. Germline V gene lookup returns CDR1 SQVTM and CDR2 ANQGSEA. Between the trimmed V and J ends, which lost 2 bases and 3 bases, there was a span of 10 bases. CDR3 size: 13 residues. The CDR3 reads CSVESGNYYGYTF. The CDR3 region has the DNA TGCAGCGTTGAATCGGGCAACTACTATGGCTACACCTTC.

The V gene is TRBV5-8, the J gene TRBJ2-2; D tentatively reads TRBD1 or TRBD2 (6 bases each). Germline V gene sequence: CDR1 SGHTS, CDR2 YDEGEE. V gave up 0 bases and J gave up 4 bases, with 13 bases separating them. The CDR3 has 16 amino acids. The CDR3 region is CASSLDGGDFTGELFF. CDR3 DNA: TGTGCCAGCAGCTTGGACGGGGGCGACTTCACCGGGGAGCTGTTTTTT.

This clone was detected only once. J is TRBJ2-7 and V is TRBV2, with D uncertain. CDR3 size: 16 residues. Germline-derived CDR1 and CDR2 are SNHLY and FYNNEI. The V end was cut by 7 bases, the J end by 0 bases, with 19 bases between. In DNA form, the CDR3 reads TGTGCCAGCACTCCCGACCCTTCTAAGAGCTCCTACGAGCAGTACTTC. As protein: CASTPDPSKSSYEQYF.

The CDR3 coding sequence is TGTGCCAGCAGCTTAGCTAGCGGGTTCAACAATGAGCAGTTCTTC. Its protein product is CASSLASGFNNEQFF. This chain links TRBV13 with TRBJ2-1; 8 bases are shared with TRBD2. The CDR3 has 15 amino acids. Germline V gives CDR1 PRHDT, CDR2 FYEKMQ (reference sequence). V dropped 1 base and J dropped 5; count of bases not matched to a gene: 4.

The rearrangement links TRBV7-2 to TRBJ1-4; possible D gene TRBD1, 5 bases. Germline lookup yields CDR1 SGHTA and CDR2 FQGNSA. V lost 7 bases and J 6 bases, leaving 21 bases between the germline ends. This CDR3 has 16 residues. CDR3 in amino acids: CASTDPGKVGDEKLFF. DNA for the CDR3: TGTGCCAGCACCGACCCCGGCAAGGTGGGGGATGAAAAACTGTTTTTT. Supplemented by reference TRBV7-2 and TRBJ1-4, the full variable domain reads GAGVSQSPSNKVTEKGKDVELRCDPISGHTALYWYRQSLGQGLEFLIYFQGNSAPDKSGLPSDRFSAERTGGSVSTLTIQRTQQEDSAVYLCASTDPGKVGDEKLFFGSGTQLSVL.

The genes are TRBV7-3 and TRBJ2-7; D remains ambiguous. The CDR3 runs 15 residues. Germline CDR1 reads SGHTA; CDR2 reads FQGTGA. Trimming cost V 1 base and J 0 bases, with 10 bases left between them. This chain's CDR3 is CASSLIPVPSYEQYF. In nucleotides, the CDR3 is TGTGCCAGCAGCTTAATACCGGTTCCCTCCTACGAGCAGTACTTC.

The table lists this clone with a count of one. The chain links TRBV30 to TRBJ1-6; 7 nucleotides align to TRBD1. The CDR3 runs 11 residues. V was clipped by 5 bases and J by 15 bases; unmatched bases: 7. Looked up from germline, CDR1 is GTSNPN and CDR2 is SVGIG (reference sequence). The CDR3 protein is CAWLDRALLHF. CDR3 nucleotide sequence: TGTGCCTGGCTCGACAGGGCTCTCCTCCACTTT.

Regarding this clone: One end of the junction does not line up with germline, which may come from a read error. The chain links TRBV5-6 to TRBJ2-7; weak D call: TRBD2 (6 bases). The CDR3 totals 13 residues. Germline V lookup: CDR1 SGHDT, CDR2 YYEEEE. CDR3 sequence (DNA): TGTACCAGCAGCTTGGGGGGCTCCTACGAGCAGTACTTC. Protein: CTSSLGGSYEQYF. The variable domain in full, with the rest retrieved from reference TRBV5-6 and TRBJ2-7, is DAGVTQSPTHLIKTRGQQVTLRCSPKSGHDTVSWYQQALGQGPQFIFQYYEEEERQRGNFPDRFSGHQFPNYSSELNVNALLLGDSALYLCTSSLGGSYEQYFGPGTRLTVT.

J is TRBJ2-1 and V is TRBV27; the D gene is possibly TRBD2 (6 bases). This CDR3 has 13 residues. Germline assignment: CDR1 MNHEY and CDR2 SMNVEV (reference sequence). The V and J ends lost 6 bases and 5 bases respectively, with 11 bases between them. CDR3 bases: TGTGCCAGCAGAGTAGCGGCGAACAATGAGCAGTTCTTC. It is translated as CASRVAANNEQFF.

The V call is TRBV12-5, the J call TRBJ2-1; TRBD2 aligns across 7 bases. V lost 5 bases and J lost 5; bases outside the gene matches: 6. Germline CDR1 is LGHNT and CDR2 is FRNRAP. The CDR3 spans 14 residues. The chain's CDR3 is CASGVPGLNNEQFF. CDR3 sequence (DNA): TGTGCTAGTGGTGTCCCGGGACTAAACAATGAGCAGTTCTTC. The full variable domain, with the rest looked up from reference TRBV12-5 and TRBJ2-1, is DARVTQTPRHKVTEMGQEVTMRCQPILGHNTVFWYRQTMMQGLELLAYFRNRAPLDDSGMPKDRFSAEMPDATLATLKIQPSEPRDSAVYFCASGVPGLNNEQFFGPGTRLTVL.

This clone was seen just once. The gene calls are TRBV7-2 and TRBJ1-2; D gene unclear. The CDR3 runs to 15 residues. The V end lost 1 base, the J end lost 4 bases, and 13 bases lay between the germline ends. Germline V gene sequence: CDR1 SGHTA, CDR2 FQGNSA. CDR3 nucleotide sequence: TGTGCCAGCAGCTTAGTTGAGAGTGTGCTCTATGGCTACACCTTC. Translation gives CASSLVESVLYGYTF.